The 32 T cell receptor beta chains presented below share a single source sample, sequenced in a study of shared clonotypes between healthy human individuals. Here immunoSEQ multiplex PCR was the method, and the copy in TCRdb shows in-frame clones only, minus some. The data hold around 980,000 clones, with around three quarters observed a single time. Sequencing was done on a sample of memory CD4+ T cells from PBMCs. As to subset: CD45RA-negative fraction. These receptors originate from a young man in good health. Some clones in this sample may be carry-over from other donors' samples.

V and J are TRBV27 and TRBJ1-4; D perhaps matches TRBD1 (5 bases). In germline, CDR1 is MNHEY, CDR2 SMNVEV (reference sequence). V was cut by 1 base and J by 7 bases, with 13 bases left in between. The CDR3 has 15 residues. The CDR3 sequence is CASSLFGGESEKLFF. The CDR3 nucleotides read TGTGCCAGCAGTTTATTTGGGGGGGAGAGTGAAAAACTGTTTTTT.

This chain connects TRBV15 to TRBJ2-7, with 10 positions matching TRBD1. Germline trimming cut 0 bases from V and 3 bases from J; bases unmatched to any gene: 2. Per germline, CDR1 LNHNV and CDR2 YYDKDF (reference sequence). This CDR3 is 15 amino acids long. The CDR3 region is CATSRDGTGVYEQYF. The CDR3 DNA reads TGTGCCACCAGCAGAGACGGGACAGGGGTCTACGAGCAGTACTTC.

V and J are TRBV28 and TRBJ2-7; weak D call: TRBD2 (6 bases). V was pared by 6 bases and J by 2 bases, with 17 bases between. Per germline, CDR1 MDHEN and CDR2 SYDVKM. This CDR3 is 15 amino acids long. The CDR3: CASRTAGTPTYEQYF. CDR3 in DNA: TGTGCCAGCAGGACTGCCGGGACTCCCACCTACGAGCAGTACTTC.

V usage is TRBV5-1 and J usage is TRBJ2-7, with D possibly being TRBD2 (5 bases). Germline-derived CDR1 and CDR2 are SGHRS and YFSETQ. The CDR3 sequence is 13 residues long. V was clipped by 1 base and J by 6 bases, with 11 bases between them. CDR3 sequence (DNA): TGCGCCAGCAGCTTGTCGTGGGGAGCCGAGCAGTACTTC. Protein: CASSLSWGAEQYF.

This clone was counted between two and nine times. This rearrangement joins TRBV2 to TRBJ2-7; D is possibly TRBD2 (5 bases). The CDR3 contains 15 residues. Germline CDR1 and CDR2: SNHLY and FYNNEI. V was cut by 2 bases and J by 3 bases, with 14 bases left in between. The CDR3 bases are TGTGCCAGCAGTGAACTGGCGGGTAACCTCTACGAGCAGTACTTC. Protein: CASSELAGNLYEQYF.

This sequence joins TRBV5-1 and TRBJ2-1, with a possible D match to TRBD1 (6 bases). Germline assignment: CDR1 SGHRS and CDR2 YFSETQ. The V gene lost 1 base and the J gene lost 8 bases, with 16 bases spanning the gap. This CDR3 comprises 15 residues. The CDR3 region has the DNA TGCGCCAGCAGCTTGCAGCAGGGGCGGGTCGATGAGCAGTTCTTC. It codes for CASSLQQGRVDEQFF.

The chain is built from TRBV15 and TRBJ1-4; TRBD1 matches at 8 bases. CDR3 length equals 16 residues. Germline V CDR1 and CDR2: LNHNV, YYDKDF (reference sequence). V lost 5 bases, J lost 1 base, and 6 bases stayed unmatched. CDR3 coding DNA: TGTGCCACCAGCTCCAGGGGGCGGGGAACTAATGAAAAACTGTTTTTT. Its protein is CATSSRGRGTNEKLFF.

As DNA, the CDR3 is TGTGCCAGCAGCTTAGCCGGGACAGGGGGCCTTAATCAGCCCCAGCATTTT. Its protein is CASSLAGTGGLNQPQHF. V is TRBV7-9 and J is TRBJ1-5; TRBD1 agrees at 12 bases. CDR1 and CDR2 from the germline V gene are SEHNR and FQNEAQ (reference sequence). J gave up 4 bases and V 0 bases, and 4 bases lay outside the gene matches. This CDR3 has 17 amino acids.

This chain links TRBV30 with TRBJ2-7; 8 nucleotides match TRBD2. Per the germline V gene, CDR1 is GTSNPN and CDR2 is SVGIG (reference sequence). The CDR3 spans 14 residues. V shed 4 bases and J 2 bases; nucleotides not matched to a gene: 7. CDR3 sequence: CAWKTGLGPYEQYF. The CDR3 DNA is TGTGCCTGGAAGACGGGACTAGGGCCCTACGAGCAGTACTTC.

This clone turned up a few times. This chain's CDR3 is CASSQERLDLGTDTQYF. CDR3 nucleotide sequence: TGCGCCAGCAGCCAAGAGCGACTAGATTTGGGCACAGATACGCAGTATTTT. This chain uses TRBV4-3 with TRBJ2-3, with TRBD2 as a possible D gene (6 bases). The CDR3 consists of 17 residues. CDR1 is LGHNA, CDR2 YSLEER, per germline. V was trimmed by 0 bases and J by 1 base, leaving 14 bases between them.

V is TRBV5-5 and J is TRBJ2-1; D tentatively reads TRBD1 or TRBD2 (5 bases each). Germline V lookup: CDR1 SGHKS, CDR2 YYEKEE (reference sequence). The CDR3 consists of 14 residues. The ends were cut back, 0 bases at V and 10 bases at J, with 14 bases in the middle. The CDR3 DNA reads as TGTGCCAGCAGCTTGGATGCTAGTCGGGGCGAGCAGTTCTTC. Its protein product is CASSLDASRGEQFF.

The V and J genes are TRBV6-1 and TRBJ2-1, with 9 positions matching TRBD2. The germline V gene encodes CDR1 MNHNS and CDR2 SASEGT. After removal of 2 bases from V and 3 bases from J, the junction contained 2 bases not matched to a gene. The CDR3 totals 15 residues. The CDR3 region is CASSESGRYYNEQFF. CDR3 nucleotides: TGTGCCAGCAGTGAAAGCGGGAGGTACTACAATGAGCAGTTCTTC.

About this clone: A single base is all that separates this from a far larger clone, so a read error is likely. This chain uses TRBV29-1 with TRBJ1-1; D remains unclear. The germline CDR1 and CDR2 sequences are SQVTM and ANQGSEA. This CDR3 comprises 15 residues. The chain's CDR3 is CSVKAGWGMNTDAFF. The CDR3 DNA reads TGCAGCGTGAAAGCCGGGTGGGGTATGAACACTGATGCTTTCTTT.

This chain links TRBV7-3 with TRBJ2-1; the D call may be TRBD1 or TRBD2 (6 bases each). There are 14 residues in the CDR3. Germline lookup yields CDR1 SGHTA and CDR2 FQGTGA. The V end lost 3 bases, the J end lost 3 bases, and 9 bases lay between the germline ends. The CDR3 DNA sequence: TGTGCCAGCAGCTTGGAGGGGGTCTACAATGAGCAGTTCTTC. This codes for CASSLEGVYNEQFF.

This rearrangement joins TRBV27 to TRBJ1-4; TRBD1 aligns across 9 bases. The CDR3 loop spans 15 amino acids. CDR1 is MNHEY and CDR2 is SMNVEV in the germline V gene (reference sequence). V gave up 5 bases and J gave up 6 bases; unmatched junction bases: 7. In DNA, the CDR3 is TGTGCCAGCAGTCTCCTCGGGACAGGGTATGAAAAACTGTTTTTT. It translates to CASSLLGTGYEKLFF.

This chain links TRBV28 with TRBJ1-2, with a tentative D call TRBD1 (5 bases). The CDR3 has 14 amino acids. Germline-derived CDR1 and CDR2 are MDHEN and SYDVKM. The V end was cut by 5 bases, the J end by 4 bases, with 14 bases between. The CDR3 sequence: CASSPGAGFYGYTF. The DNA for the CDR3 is TGTGCCAGCAGTCCTGGGGCAGGGTTCTATGGCTACACCTTC.

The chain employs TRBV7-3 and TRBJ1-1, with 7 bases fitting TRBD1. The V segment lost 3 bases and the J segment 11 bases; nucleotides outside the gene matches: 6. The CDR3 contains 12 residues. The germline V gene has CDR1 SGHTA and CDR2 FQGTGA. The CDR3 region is CASSFPGGRAFF. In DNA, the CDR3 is TGTGCCAGCAGCTTCCCAGGGGGTAGGGCTTTCTTT. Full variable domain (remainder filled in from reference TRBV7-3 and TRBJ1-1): GAGVSQTPSNKVTEKGKYVELRCDPISGHTALYWYRQSLGQGPEFLIYFQGTGAADDSGLPNDRFFAVRPEGSVSTLKIQRTERGDSAVYLCASSFPGGRAFFGQGTRLTVV.

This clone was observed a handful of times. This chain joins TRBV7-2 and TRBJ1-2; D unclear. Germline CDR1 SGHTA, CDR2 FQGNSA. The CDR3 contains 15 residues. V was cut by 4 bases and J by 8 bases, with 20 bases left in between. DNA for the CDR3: TGTGCCAGCAGCTCCTTACTTCGATCCCCAGGCGGCTACACCTTC. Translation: CASSSLLRSPGGYTF.

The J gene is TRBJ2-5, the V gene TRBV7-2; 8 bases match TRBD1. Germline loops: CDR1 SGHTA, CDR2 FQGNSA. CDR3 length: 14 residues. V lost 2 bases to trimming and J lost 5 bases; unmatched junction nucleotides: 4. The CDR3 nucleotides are TGTGCCAGCAGCTTAAACAGGGGGGCGGAGACCCAGTACTTC. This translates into CASSLNRGAETQYF.

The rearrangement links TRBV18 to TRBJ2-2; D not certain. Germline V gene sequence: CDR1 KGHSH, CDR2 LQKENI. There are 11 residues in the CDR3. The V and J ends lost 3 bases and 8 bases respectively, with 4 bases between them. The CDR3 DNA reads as TGTGCCAGCTCACCCGAGGGGGAGCTGTTTTTT. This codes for CASSPEGELFF.

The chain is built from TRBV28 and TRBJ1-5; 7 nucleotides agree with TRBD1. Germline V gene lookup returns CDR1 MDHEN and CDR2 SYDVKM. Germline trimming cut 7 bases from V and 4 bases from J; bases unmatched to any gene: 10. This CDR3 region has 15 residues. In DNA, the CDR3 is TGTGCCAGCACTCTTTCCGGGACAGCAAATCAGCCCCAGCATTTT. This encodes CASTLSGTANQPQHF. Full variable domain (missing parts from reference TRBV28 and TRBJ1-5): DVKVTQSSRYLVKRTGEKVFLECVQDMDHENMFWYRQDPGLGLRLIYFSYDVKMKEKGDIPEGYSVSREKKERFSLILESASTNQTSMYLCASTLSGTANQPQHFGDGTRLSIL.

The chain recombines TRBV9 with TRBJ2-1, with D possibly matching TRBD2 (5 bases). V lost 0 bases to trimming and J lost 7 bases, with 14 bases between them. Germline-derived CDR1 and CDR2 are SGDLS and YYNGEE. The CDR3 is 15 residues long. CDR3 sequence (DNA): TGTGCCAGCAGCGTAGTTGGCGGGCCAAAGAATGAGCAGTTCTTC. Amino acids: CASSVVGGPKNEQFF.

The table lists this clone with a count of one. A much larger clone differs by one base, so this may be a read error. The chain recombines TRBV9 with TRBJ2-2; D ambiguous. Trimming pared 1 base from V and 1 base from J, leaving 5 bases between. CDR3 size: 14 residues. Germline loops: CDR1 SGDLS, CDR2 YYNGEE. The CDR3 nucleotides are TGTGCCAGCAGCGTATCGGGGAACACCGGGGAGCTGTTTTTT. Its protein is CASSVSGNTGELFF.

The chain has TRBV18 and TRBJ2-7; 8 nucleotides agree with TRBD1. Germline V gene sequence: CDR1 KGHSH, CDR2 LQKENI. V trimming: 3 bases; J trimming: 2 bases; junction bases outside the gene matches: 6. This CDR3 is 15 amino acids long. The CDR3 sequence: CASSPLDRGTYEQYF. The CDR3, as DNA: TGTGCCAGCTCACCTCTCGACAGGGGTACCTACGAGCAGTACTTC.

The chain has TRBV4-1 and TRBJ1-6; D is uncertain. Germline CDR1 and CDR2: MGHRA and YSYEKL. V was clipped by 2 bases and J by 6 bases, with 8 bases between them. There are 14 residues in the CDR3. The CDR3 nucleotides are TGCGCCAGCAGCCAAAAATATTCTAATTCACCCCTCCACTTT. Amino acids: CASSQKYSNSPLHF.

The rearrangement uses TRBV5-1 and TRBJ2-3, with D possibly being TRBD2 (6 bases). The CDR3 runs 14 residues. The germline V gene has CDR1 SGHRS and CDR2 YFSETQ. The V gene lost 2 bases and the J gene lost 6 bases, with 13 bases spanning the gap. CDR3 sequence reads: CASSFRASEDTQYF. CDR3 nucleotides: TGCGCCAGCAGCTTCCGGGCTAGCGAGGATACGCAGTATTTT. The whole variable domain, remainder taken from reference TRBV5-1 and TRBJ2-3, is KAGVTQTPRYLIKTRGQQVTLSCSPISGHRSVSWYQQTPGQGLQFLFEYFSETQRNKGNFPGRFSGRQFSNSRSEMNVSTLELGDSALYLCASSFRASEDTQYFGPGTRLTVL.

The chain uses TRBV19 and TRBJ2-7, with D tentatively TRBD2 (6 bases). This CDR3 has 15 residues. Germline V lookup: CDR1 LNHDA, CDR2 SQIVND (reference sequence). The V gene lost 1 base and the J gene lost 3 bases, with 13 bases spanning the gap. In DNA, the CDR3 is TGTGCCAGTAGTATAGGCCTAGCGAGGAACTACGAGCAGTACTTC. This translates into CASSIGLARNYEQYF.

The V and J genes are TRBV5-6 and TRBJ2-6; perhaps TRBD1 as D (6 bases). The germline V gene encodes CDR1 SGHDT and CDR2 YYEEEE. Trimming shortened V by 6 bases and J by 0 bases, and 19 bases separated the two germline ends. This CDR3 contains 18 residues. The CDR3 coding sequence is TGTGCCAGCACCCAACTAGGGGGTCCAATCTCTGGGGCCAACGTCCTGACTTTC. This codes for CASTQLGGPISGANVLTF. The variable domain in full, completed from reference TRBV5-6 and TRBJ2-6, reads DAGVTQSPTHLIKTRGQQVTLRCSPKSGHDTVSWYQQALGQGPQFIFQYYEEEERQRGNFPDRFSGHQFPNYSSELNVNALLLGDSALYLCASTQLGGPISGANVLTFGAGSRLTVL.

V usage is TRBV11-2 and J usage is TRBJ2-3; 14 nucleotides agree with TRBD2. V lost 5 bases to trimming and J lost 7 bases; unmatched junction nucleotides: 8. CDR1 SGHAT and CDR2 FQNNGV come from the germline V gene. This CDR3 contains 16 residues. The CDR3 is CASSTTSGRAGYTQYF. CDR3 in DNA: TGTGCCAGCAGCACGACTAGCGGGAGGGCCGGGTATACGCAGTATTTT.

The CDR3, as DNA: TGTGCCAGCAGCTTAGACATGACTAGCGAACTCTACGAGCAGTACTTC. Translating gives CASSLDMTSELYEQYF. V and J are TRBV7-2 and TRBJ2-7; 8 positions agree with TRBD2. CDR1 SGHTA and CDR2 FQGNSA come from the germline V gene. V dropped 1 base and J dropped 3; count of bases not matched to a gene: 8. This CDR3 region has 16 residues.

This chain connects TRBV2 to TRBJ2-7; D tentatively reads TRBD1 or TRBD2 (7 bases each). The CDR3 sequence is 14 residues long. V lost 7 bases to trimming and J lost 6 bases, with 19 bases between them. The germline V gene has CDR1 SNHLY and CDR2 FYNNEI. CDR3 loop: CASTKLTGRGEQYF. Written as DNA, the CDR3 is TGTGCCAGCACTAAATTGACAGGGAGGGGCGAGCAGTACTTC.

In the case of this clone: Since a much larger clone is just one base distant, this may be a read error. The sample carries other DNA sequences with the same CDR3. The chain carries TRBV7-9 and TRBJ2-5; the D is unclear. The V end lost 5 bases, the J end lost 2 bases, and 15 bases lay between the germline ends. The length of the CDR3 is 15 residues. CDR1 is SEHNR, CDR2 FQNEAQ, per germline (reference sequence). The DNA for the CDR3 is TGTGCCAGCAGCCTAGGCCTCACTGATCAAGAGACCCAGTACTTC. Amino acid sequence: CASSLGLTDQETQYF.